These 15 T cell receptor beta chains originate from one sample sequenced in a study of shared clonotypes between healthy human individuals. The assay was immunoSEQ multiplex PCR, and TCRdb's table has in-frame clones only and misses some. Of hundreds of thousands of clones detected, 95% appear once; the ten largest clones hold approximately 0.11%. The naive CD8 subset, CD45RO-negative cells positively selected for CCR7, excluded terminally differentiated effector memory CD45RA+ cells. Sequencing was carried out using naive CD8+ T cells sorted from blood. The origin of the receptors is a woman aged 30 to 39 in good health.

The CDR3 nucleotides read TGTGCCAGCAGTGCCGCAACCAGGGAAAACTCCTACGAGCAGTACTTC. Its protein is CASSAATRENSYEQYF. The chain combines TRBV6-1 with TRBJ2-7; tentatively, D is TRBD1 (5 bases). This CDR3 has 16 amino acids. The germline gives CDR1 MNHNS, CDR2 SASEGT. V was cut by 4 bases and J by 0 bases, with 16 bases left in between.

This chain links TRBV5-1 with TRBJ2-7; D is unresolved. Germline loops: CDR1 SGHRS, CDR2 YFSETQ. The CDR3 length is 15 residues. Trimming shortened V by 4 bases and J by 0 bases, and 14 bases separated the two germline ends. The CDR3 region is CASSQRWQASYEQYF. The CDR3 DNA is TGCGCCAGCAGCCAGCGTTGGCAGGCCTCCTACGAGCAGTACTTC.

The chain has TRBV4-2 and TRBJ2-5; D unresolved. The CDR3 has 14 residues. Germline loops: CDR1 LGHNA, CDR2 YNFKEQ. With 1 base removed from V and 3 bases from J, the gap between germline ends came to 9 bases. CDR3 bases: TGTGCCAGCAGCCAAGGAGTTGGGGAAGAGACCCAGTACTTC. Translating gives CASSQGVGEETQYF.

The chain recombines TRBV7-3 with TRBJ2-5, with D unclear. Trimming pared 6 bases from V and 0 bases from J, leaving 8 bases between. The germline V gene has CDR1 SGHTA and CDR2 FQGTGA. This CDR3 has 13 amino acids. The CDR3 DNA is TGTGCCAGCAGTAAAGACAACCAAGAGACCCAGTACTTC. Translated, it gives CASSKDNQETQYF.

This chain joins TRBV5-1 and TRBJ2-7; 10 positions agree with TRBD2. Germline V CDR1 and CDR2: SGHRS, YFSETQ. The J segment lost 5 bases and the V segment lost 4 bases, leaving 9 bases of the junction unmatched. The CDR3 has 15 amino acids. The CDR3 protein is CASSPGVAGGDEQYF. The CDR3 DNA reads as TGCGCCAGCAGCCCGGGAGTAGCGGGAGGCGACGAGCAGTACTTC.

The chain carries TRBV28 and TRBJ2-7; D gene ambiguous. CDR1 and CDR2 (germline): MDHEN, SYDVKM. The CDR3 contains 14 residues. Trimming cost V 2 bases and J 3 bases, with 11 bases left between them. The CDR3 coding sequence is TGTGCCAGCAGTTTAATGGACGAGAGCTACGAGCAGTACTTC. Translating it yields CASSLMDESYEQYF.

This chain uses TRBV14 with TRBJ1-2; no clear D. V dropped 0 bases and J dropped 4 bases, with 9 bases sitting between them. Per germline, CDR1 SGHDN and CDR2 FVKESK. This CDR3 is 14 amino acids long. CDR3 in amino acids: CASSQDPWVYGYTF. CDR3 nucleotides: TGTGCCAGCAGCCAAGATCCATGGGTCTATGGCTACACCTTC.

Regarding this clone: One end of the junction is discordant with germline, which a read error may explain. This rearrangement joins TRBV28 to TRBJ2-5; a possible D gene is TRBD1 (5 bases). The CDR3 has 11 amino acids. The germline V gene encodes CDR1 MDHEN and CDR2 SYDVKM. DNA of the CDR3: TGTGCCAGCAGTCCTGACAGCCCGAGGCACTTC. It yields the protein CASSPDSPRHF.

The chain links TRBV13 to TRBJ1-4; 9 nucleotides match TRBD1. J gave up 6 bases and V 3 bases, and 5 bases lay outside the gene matches. Germline-derived CDR1 and CDR2 are PRHDT and FYEKMQ (reference sequence). The CDR3 is made up of 15 amino acids. CDR3 sequence (DNA): TGTGCCAGCAGCTTCAGAGGACAGGGGTATGAAAAACTGTTTTTT. Protein sequence: CASSFRGQGYEKLFF.

This chain's CDR3 is CAISESPSLYSYEQYF. CDR3 coding DNA: TGTGCCATCAGTGAGTCGCCGTCCCTCTACTCCTACGAGCAGTACTTC. This sequence joins TRBV10-3 and TRBJ2-7; D gene ambiguous. Deletions cut 0 bases from V and 0 bases from J, with 12 bases between. The V gene's germline CDR1 is ENHRY and CDR2 SYGVKD. There are 16 residues in the CDR3.

The chain uses TRBV5-6 and TRBJ2-1, with 7 bases matching TRBD2. Unmatched junction bases numbered 8, after V lost 4 bases and J lost 7 bases. From germline, CDR1 is SGHDT and CDR2 YYEEEE. The CDR3 spans 14 residues. CDR3 sequence (DNA): TGTGCCAGCAGCACAGCGGGGACTAAGAATGAGCAGTTCTTC. It yields the protein CASSTAGTKNEQFF.

The chain carries TRBV7-2 and TRBJ1-5; D gene ambiguous. The CDR3 consists of 13 residues. Trimming pared 0 bases from V and 5 bases from J, leaving 5 bases between. The germline gives CDR1 SGHTA, CDR2 FQGNSA. In nucleotides, the CDR3 is TGTGCCAGCAGCTTAGCGGGGTATCAGCCCCAGCATTTT. It translates to CASSLAGYQPQHF.

The chain couples TRBV28 to TRBJ1-2; D is uncertain. Trimming cost V 3 bases and J 1 base, with 9 bases left between them. The length of the CDR3 is 14 residues. Germline CDR1 MDHEN, CDR2 SYDVKM. The CDR3 nucleotides are TGTGCCAGCAGTTTTTGGGCCGTTAACTATGGCTACACCTTC. This encodes CASSFWAVNYGYTF.

CDR3 sequence: CASSDVGSYNEQFF. The CDR3 DNA follows: TGTGCCAGCAGTGATGTGGGCTCGTACAATGAGCAGTTCTTC. The gene calls are TRBV6-1 and TRBJ2-1; D remains unclear. Trimming took 3 bases from V and 4 from J, leaving 10 bases between them. In germline, CDR1 is MNHNS, CDR2 SASEGT. CDR3 length equals 14 residues.

The rearrangement links TRBV10-3 to TRBJ2-1; D not resolved. Per the germline V gene, CDR1 is ENHRY and CDR2 is SYGVKD. Trimming took off 4 bases at V and 5 bases at J, with 9 bases between the two ends. This CDR3 has 13 amino acids. CDR3 bases: TGTGCCATCAGTGTCTGGCAGAACAATGAGCAGTTCTTC. Translation gives CAISVWQNNEQFF.